This T cell receptor (beta chain) was sequenced for a study of T-cell reconstitution after alpha-beta-depleted transplantation in children. Study results and caveats: It was newly produced T cells that mostly accounted for T-cell counts and diversity one year after transplant.

This clonotype was picked up many times. Its antigen is unidentified. J lost 8 bases, V lost 10 bases, and 13 bases had no gene match. CDR3 size: 13 residues. Unique molecular identifiers were incorporated into the prepared TCRbeta library. TCRdb re-called the PCR reads with MiXCR, one entry per CDR3 protein. The sample consists of approximately 97,000 distinct CDR3 sequences, roughly 7.6% of them appearing once. This chain uses TRBV12-3 or TRBV12-4 with TRBJ1-1; 7 nucleotides align to TRBD1. The material was PBMCs, obtained before TCRalphabeta/CD19-depleted stem cell transplant. The sequence was obtained from a boy between 2 and 10 years old with acute lymphoblastic leukemia, due to receive a stem cell transplant. The CDR3 sequence: CATIPPGTVEAFF. CDR3 sequence (DNA): TGTGCCACCATACCACCCGGGACAGTGGAAGCTTTCTTT.